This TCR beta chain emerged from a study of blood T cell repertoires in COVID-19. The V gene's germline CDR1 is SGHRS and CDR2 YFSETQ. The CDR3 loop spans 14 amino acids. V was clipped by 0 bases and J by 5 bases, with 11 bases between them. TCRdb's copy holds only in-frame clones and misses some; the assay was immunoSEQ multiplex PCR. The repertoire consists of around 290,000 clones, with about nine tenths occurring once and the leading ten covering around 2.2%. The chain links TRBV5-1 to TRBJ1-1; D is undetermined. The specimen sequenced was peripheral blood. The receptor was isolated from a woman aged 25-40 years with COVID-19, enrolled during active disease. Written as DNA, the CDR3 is TGCGCCAGCAGCTTGGGTCAGGAAGTGACTGAAGCTTTCTTT. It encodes CASSLGQEVTEAFF.